This T cell receptor (beta chain) comes out of a study of a mutant IDH1 vaccine in newly diagnosed glioma. At the level of the study: First vaccine doses came 4-6 weeks after radiotherapy alone, or with temozolomide cycles. Treated patients showed a male proportion of around 62%, a female proportion of around 40%, and a mean age of approximately 40 years. General observations from the study: Pseudoprogression apparently lacked any relation to changes in top peripheral T cell clonotypes. Detectable vaccine-induced immune responses arose in more than 85% of patients.

Only a few counts were recorded for this clone. Its matching antigen is unknown. Time point in this sample: week 11, during vaccination. Vaccine doses each comprised 300 ug of mutant IDH1 20-mer peptide, with topical imiquimod. The protocol was immunoSEQ multiplex PCR, while the TCRdb copy is restricted to in-frame clones and leaves out a portion. The sample consists of some 120,000 clones, roughly 77% of them appearing once. CDR1 is MNHEY, CDR2 SVGAGI, per germline. The CDR3 is made up of 11 amino acids. The V end was cut by 10 bases, the J end by 6 bases, with 12 bases between. The chain joins TRBV6-5 to TRBJ1-2; D is possibly TRBD1 (6 bases). The sequence derives from a man in his forties with glioma. The sample in question was PBMCs, obtained from a glioma patient whose treatment included an IDH1 peptide vaccine. CDR3 residues: CAITTGHGYTF. CDR3 nucleotide sequence: TGTGCCATCACGACAGGACATGGCTACACCTTC.